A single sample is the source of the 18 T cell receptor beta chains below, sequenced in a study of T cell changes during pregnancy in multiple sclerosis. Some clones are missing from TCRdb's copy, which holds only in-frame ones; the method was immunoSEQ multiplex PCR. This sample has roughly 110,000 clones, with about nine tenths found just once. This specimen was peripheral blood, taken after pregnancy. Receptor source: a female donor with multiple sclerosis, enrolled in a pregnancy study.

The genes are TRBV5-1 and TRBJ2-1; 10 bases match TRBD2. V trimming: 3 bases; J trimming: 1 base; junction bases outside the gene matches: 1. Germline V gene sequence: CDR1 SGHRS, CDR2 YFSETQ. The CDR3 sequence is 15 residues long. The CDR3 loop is CASSSAGGSYNEQFF. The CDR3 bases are TGCGCCAGCAGCTCAGCGGGAGGGTCCTACAATGAGCAGTTCTTC.

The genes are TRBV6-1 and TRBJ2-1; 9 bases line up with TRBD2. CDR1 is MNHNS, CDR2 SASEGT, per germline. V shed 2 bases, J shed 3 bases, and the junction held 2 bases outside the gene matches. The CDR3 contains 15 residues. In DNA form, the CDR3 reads TGTGCCAGCAGTGAACTAGCGGGGAGCTACAATGAGCAGTTCTTC. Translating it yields CASSELAGSYNEQFF.

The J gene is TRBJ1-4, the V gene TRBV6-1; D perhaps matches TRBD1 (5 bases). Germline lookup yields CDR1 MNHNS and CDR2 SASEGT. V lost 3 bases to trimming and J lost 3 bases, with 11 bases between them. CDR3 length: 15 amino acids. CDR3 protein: CASSEFQGSNEKLFF. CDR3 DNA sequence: TGTGCCAGCAGTGAGTTTCAGGGTTCTAATGAAAAACTGTTTTTT.

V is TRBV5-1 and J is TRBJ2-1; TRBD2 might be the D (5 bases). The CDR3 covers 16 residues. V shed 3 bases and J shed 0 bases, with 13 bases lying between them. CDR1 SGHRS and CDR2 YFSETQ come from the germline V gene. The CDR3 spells CASSSTPSSSYNEQFF. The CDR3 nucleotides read TGCGCCAGCAGCTCCACCCCTAGCAGCTCCTACAATGAGCAGTTCTTC.

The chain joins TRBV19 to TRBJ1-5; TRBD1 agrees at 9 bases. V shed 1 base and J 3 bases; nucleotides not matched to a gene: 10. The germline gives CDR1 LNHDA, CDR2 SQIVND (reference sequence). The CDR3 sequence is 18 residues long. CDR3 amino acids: CASSIAPGQGKPNQPQHF. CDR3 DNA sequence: TGTGCCAGTAGTATAGCCCCCGGACAGGGGAAACCCAATCAGCCCCAGCATTTT.

CDR3 sequence (DNA): TGTGCCAGCAGTGAATCAGGCAGAGTAGGCGGCTACACCTTC. Translated, it gives CASSESGRVGGYTF. V and J are TRBV2 and TRBJ1-2; no clear D. The CDR3 has 14 residues. Per germline, CDR1 SNHLY and CDR2 FYNNEI. Trimming shortened V by 2 bases and J by 8 bases, and 15 bases separated the two germline ends.

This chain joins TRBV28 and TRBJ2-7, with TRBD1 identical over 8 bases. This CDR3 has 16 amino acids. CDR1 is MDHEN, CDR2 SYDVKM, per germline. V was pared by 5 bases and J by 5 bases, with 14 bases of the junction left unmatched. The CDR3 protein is CASSIVSRTGRHEQYF. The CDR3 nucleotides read TGTGCCAGCAGTATTGTCTCCAGGACAGGGAGGCACGAGCAGTACTTC.

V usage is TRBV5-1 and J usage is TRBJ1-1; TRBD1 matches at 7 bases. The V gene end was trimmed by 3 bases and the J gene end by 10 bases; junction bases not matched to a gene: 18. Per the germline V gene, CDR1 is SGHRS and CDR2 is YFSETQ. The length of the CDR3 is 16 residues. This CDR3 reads CASSYRTGVLEQSAFF. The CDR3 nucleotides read TGCGCCAGCAGCTATCGGACAGGCGTACTAGAACAGTCAGCTTTCTTT. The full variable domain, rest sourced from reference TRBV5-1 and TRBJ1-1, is KAGVTQTPRYLIKTRGQQVTLSCSPISGHRSVSWYQQTPGQGLQFLFEYFSETQRNKGNFPGRFSGRQFSNSRSEMNVSTLELGDSALYLCASSYRTGVLEQSAFFGQGTRLTVV.

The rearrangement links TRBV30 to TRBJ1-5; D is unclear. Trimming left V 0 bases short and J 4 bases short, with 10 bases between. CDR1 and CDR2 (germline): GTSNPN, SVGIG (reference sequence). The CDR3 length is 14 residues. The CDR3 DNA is TGTGCCTGGAGTGTTAACAGCCCAAATCAGCCCCAGCATTTT. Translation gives CAWSVNSPNQPQHF.

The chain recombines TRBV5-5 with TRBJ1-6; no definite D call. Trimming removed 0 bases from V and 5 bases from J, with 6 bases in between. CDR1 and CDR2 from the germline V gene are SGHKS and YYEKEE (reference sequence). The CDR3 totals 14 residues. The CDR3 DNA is TGTGCCAGCAGCTTGGACGGAGATAATTCACCCCTCCACTTT. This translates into CASSLDGDNSPLHF.

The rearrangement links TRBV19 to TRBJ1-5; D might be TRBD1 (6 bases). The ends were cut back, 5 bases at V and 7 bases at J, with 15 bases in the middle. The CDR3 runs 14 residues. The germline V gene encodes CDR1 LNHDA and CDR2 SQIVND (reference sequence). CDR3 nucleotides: TGTGCCAGTAGTTCACACCAGGGGAACCAGCCCCAGCATTTT. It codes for CASSSHQGNQPQHF. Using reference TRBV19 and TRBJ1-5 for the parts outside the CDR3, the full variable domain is DGGITQSPKYLFRKEGQNVTLSCEQNLNHDAMYWYRQDPGQGLRLIYYSQIVNDFQKGDIAEGYSVSREKKESFPLTVTSAQKNPTAFYLCASSSHQGNQPQHFGDGTRLSIL.

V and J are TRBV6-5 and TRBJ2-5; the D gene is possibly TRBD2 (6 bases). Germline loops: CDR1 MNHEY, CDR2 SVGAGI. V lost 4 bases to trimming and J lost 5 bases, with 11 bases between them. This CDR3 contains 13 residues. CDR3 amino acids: CASSFRGRETQYF. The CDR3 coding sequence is TGTGCCAGCAGTTTTCGGGGGAGGGAGACCCAGTACTTC.

For the CDR3, the DNA is TGTGCCAGCAGCCGGACAGGGGAGATGGGAGCTTTCTTT. Its protein is CASSRTGEMGAFF. V and J are TRBV2 and TRBJ1-1, with 9 nucleotides matching TRBD1. Losses at the gene ends were 6 bases for V and 10 bases for J; bases not matched to a gene: 9. The germline gives CDR1 SNHLY, CDR2 FYNNEI. The CDR3 length is 13 residues.

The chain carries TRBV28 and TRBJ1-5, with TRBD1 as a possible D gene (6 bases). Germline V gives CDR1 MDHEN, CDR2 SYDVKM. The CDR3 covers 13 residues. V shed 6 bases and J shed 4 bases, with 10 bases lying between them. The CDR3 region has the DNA TGTGCCAGCAGCGGAAGGGGGAATCAGCCCCAGCATTTT. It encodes CASSGRGNQPQHF.

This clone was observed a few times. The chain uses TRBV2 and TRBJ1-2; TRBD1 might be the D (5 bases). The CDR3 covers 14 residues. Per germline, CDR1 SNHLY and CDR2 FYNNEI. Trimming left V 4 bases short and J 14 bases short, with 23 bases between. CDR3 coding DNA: TGTGCCAGCAGTGTTATTGTTCAGGGAGGGAAAGGGACCTTC. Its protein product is CASSVIVQGGKGTF.

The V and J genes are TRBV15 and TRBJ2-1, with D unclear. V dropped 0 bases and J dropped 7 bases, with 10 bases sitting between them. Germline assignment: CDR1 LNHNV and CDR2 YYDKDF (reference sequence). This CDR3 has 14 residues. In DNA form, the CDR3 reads TGTGCCACCAGCAGAGAGGTCAGGCGAAATGAGCAGTTCTTC. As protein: CATSREVRRNEQFF.

CDR3 DNA sequence: TGCGCCAGCAGCAAGTACGGGGGGGCTGAGACAGATACGCAGTATTTT. This translates into CASSKYGGAETDTQYF. This rearrangement joins TRBV5-1 to TRBJ2-3; TRBD2 matches 8 bases. CDR1 is SGHRS and CDR2 is YFSETQ in the germline V gene. V was pared by 4 bases and J by 3 bases, with 10 bases of the junction left unmatched. CDR3 length: 16 residues.

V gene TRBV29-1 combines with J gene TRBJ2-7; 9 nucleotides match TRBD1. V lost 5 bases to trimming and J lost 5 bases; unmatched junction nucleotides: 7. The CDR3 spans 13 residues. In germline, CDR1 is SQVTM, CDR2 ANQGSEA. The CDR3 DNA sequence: TGCAGCGTTTCGGGACAGGGTACGAACGAGCAGTACTTC. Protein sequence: CSVSGQGTNEQYF.